These 4 T cell receptor beta chains came from one sample sequenced in a study of cytomegalovirus exposure and HLA in healthy donors. The PCR used 60 Vbeta and 13 Jbeta primers. Some clones are missing from TCRdb's copy, which holds only in-frame ones; the method was immunoSEQ multiplex PCR. Its table lists about 210,000 clones. The sample was PBMCs. All receptors derive from a woman aged 25 to 45 in good health and CMV-seropositive.

This chain connects TRBV19 to TRBJ1-5; D is unclear. V was trimmed by 5 bases and J by 4 bases, leaving 15 bases between them. This CDR3 region has 15 residues. The germline V gene encodes CDR1 LNHDA and CDR2 SQIVND (reference sequence). CDR3 residues: CASSPTGLANQPQHF. CDR3 sequence (DNA): TGTGCCAGTAGTCCCACCGGACTGGCAAATCAGCCCCAGCATTTT.

The chain couples TRBV9 to TRBJ1-2, with D maybe TRBD1 (5 bases). V was clipped by 0 bases and J by 3 bases, with 15 bases between them. The CDR3 runs to 16 residues. Germline CDR1 and CDR2: SGDLS and YYNGEE. This CDR3 is CASSVEQTAGHYGYTF. CDR3 sequence (DNA): TGTGCCAGCAGCGTAGAACAGACAGCTGGTCACTATGGCTACACCTTC.

The chain couples TRBV28 to TRBJ2-3, with D perhaps matching TRBD2 (6 bases). Trimming took 2 bases from V and 2 from J, leaving 8 bases between them. CDR1 and CDR2 (germline): MDHEN, SYDVKM. The CDR3 covers 14 residues. The CDR3 coding sequence is TGTGCCAGCAGTTTACGGGGGTCCACAGATACGCAGTATTTT. Translated, it gives CASSLRGSTDTQYF.

The chain joins TRBV27 to TRBJ1-2, with D possibly matching TRBD1 (6 bases). Germline CDR1 reads MNHEY; CDR2 reads SMNVEV (reference sequence). Deletions cut 7 bases from V and 4 bases from J, with 16 bases between. This CDR3 contains 14 residues. CDR3: CASTADRSGYGYTF. The CDR3 bases are TGTGCCAGCACGGCCGACAGGTCGGGCTATGGCTACACCTTC.